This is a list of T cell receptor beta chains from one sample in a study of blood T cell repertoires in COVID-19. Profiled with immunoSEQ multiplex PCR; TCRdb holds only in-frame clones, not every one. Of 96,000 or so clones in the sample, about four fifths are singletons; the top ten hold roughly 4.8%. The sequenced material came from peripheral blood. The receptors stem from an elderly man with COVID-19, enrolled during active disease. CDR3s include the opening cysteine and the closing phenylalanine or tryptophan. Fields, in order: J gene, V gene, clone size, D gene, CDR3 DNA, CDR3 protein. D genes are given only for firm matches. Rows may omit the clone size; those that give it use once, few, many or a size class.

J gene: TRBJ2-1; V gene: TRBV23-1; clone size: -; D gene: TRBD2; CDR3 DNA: TGCGCCAGCAGGAGAGCGGGAGGGGACTACAATGAGCAGTTCTTC; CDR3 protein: CASRRAGGDYNEQFF
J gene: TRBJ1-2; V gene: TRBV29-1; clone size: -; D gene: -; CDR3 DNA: TGCAGCGTTGAAGACAGGGCGGGAGGCTACACCTTC; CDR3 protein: CSVEDRAGGYTF
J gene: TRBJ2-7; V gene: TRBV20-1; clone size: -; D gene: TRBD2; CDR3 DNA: TGCAGTGCTAGTGGACTAGCGGGGTCCTACGAGCAGTACTTC; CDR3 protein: CSASGLAGSYEQYF
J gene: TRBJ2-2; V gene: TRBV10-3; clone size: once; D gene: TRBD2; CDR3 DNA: TGTGCCATCAGTGATTTCCTAGCGGCGAACACCGGGGAGCTGTTTTTT; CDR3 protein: CAISDFLAANTGELFF
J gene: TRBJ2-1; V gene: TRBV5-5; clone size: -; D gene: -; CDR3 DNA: TGTGCCAGCAGCTTGCAACTAGCCGATTACAATGAGCAGTTCTTC; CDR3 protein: CASSLQLADYNEQFF
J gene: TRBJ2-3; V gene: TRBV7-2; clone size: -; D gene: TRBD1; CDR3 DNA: TGTGCCAGCAGCTACGACAGGGGATGGTCAGATACGCAGTATTTT; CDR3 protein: CASSYDRGWSDTQYF
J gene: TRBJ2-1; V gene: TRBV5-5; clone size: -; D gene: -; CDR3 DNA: TGTGCCAGCAGCTTGTATATGGAGGGCCGCTCCTACAATGAGCAGTTCTTC; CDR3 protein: CASSLYMEGRSYNEQFF
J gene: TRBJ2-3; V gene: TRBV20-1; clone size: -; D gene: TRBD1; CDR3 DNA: TGCAGTGCTAGTTTAGCGATTGAAGGGGGCCGAGTCACAGATACGCAGTATTTT; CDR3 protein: CSASLAIEGGRVTDTQYF
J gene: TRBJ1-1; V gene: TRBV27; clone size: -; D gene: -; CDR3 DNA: TGTGCCAGCAGCCACCCGGGCACTGAAGCTTTCTTT; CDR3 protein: CASSHPGTEAFF
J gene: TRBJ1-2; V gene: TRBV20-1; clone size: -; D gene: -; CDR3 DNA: TGCAGTGCTAGTACCGGGAAAGACCTCTATGGCTACACCTTC; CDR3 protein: CSASTGKDLYGYTF
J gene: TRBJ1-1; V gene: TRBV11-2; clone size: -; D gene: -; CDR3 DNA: TGTGCCAGCAGCTTCGCGGGCTGGCACACTGAAGCTTTCTTT; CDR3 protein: CASSFAGWHTEAFF
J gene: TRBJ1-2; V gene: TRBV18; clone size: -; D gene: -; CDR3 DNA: TGTGCCAGCTCACTAAGTTCCAGGGGAGAAGGTGGCTACACCTTC; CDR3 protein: CASSLSSRGEGGYTF
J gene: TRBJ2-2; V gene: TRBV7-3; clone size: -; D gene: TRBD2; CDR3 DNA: TGTGCCAGCAGCTTTACTAGCGGGAGGGCCGGCGGGGAGCTGTTTTTT; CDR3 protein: CASSFTSGRAGGELFF
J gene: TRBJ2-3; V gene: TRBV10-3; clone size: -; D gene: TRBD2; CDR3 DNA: TGTGCCATCAGTGGGGATAGCGGGGGGGCCTTGACAGATACGCAGTATTTT; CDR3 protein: CAISGDSGGALTDTQYF
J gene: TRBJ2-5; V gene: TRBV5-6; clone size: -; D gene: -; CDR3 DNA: TGTGCCAGCAGATCAACCAACATCGACCAAGAGACCCAGTACTTC; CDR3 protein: CASRSTNIDQETQYF